This TCR beta chain was sequenced during a study of tissue T cells after allogeneic stem cell transplantation. Overall study results and limits: Motif-based clustering found tissue-specific repertoire signatures shared across patients, though few clones were shared. Only a limited share of tissue TCRs appeared in blood or spleen. Anatomically similar tissues had similar TCR repertoires within each patient.

Germline assignment: CDR1 NSHNY and CDR2 SYGAGN. There are 14 residues in the CDR3. The V gene lost 5 bases and the J gene lost 5 bases, with 11 bases spanning the gap. As to time point: mouse harvest day 7 after allogeneic transplant. Mouse grafts combined 10^7 T-cell-depleted bone marrow cells with 10^6 splenic CD5+ T cells. Turning to this clone: Its specificity is not known. Genes and germline are mouse. The read is 1 residue too short to cover the CDR3 end, so that end is filled in from the germline J gene.

Survey-depth TCRbeta CDR3 sequencing reported V/J genes and productive frequencies. Here immunoSEQ multiplex PCR was the method, and the copy in TCRdb shows in-frame clones only, minus some. This sample has about 6,900 clones, with about 50% found just once. The chain employs TRBV13-1 and TRBJ1-6; tentative D call: TRBD1 (5 bases). TRBJ1-6 is an open reading frame whose function is uncertain. The TCR comes from a female BALB/c mouse given C57BL/6 T cells with graft-versus-host disease after an allogeneic hematopoietic cell transplant. What was sequenced was gut tissue. The part of the CDR3 DNA that was read is TGTGCCAGCAGAGGTGGGGCGGATAATTCGCCCCTCTAC. This gives the protein CASRGGADNSPLY. The CDR3 reads in full as CASRGGADNSPLYF.